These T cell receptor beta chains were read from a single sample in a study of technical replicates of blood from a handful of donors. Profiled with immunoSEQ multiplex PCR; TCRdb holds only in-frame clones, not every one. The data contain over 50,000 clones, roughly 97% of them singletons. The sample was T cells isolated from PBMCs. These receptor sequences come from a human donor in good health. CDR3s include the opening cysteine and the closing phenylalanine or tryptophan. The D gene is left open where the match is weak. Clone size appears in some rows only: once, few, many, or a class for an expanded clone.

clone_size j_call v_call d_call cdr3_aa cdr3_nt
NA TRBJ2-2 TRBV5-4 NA CASSFAGELFF TGTGCCAGCAGCTTCGCCGGGGAGCTGTTTTTT
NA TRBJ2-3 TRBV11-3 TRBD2 CASSLAQRGPSTDTQYF TGTGCCAGCAGCTTAGCACAGCGGGGGCCTAGCACAGATACGCAGTATTTT
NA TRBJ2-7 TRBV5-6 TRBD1 CASSPTGTVIYEQYF TGTGCCAGCAGCCCCACCGGGACAGTGATCTACGAGCAGTACTTC
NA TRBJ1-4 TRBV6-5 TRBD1 CASRPGTGGEKLFF TGTGCCAGCAGACCCGGGACAGGGGGCGAAAAACTGTTTTTT
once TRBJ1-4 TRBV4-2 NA CASSQEESQGREKLFF TGTGCCAGCAGCCAAGAAGAGAGCCAGGGGCGGGAAAAACTGTTTTTT
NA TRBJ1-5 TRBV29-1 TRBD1 CSVAGTGGPLSNQPQHF TGCAGCGTTGCCGGGACAGGGGGCCCCCTTAGCAATCAGCCCCAGCATTTT
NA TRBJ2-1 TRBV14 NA CASSQGSSNEQFF TGTGCCAGCAGCCAAGGGTCCAGCAATGAGCAGTTCTTC
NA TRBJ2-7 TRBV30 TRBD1 CALDRQPYEQYF TGTGCCTTGGACAGGCAACCCTACGAGCAGTACTTC
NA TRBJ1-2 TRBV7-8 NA CASSRPARDGKNYGYTF TGTGCCAGCAGCCGACCAGCGCGGGACGGAAAGAACTATGGCTACACCTTC
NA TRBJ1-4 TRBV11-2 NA CASSHVHRGEKLFF TGTGCCAGCAGCCACGTTCACCGGGGAGAAAAACTGTTTTTT
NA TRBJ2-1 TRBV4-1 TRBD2 CASSQVTSGGGNEQFF TGCGCCAGCAGCCAAGTGACTAGCGGAGGTGGTAATGAGCAGTTCTTC
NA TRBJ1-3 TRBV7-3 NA CASSPFPQGTGNTIYF TGTGCCAGCAGCCCCTTCCCCCAGGGGACTGGAAACACCATATATTTT
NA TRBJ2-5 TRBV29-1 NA CSGGTGETQYF TGCAGCGGCGGGACTGGAGAGACCCAGTACTTC
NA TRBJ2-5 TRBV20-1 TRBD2 CSGGRGTQYF TGCAGTGGAGGGAGGGGGACCCAGTACTTC
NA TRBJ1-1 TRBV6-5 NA CASSKGAGAFF TGTGCCAGCAGCAAAGGGGCAGGAGCTTTCTTT
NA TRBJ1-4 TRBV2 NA CASTNAQEKLFF TGTGCCAGCACGAACGCCCAGGAAAAACTGTTTTTT
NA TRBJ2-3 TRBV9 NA CASSAGLIGTDTQYF TGTGCCAGCAGCGCCGGACTAATCGGCACAGATACGCAGTATTTT
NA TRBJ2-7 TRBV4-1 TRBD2 CASSHIPGLAGGNSYEQYF TGCGCCAGCAGCCATATACCGGGACTAGCGGGGGGTAATTCCTACGAGCAGTACTTC
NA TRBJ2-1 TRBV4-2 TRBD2 CASSQEWLAGGYRDNEQFF TGTGCCAGCAGCCAAGAATGGCTAGCGGGAGGATACCGAGACAATGAGCAGTTCTTC
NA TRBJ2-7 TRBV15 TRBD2 CASSEREAYEQYF TGTGCCTCCTCCGAGCGGGAGGCCTACGAGCAGTACTTC
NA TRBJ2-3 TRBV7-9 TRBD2 CASSPTRGSTDTQYF TGTGCCAGCAGCCCAACGCGGGGGTCCACAGATACGCAGTATTTT
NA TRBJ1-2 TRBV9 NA CASSVDALPVTNYGYTF TGTGCCAGCAGCGTAGACGCCTTGCCGGTGACTAACTATGGCTACACCTTC
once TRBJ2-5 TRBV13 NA CASSPPGFRVGETQYF TGTGCCAGCAGCCCCCCGGGGTTTAGAGTGGGAGAGACCCAGTACTTC
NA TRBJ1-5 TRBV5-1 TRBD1 CASSLGTGGNQPQHF TGCGCCAGCAGCTTGGGGACAGGGGGGAATCAGCCCCAGCATTTT
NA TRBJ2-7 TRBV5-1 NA CASTLSNGAVEQYF TGCGCCAGCACTCTGAGCAATGGCGCGGTCGAGCAGTACTTC
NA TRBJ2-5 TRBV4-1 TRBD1 CASSLTGVQETQYF TGCGCCAGCAGCCTGACAGGGGTCCAAGAGACCCAGTACTTC
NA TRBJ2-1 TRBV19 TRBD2 CASSMRGTSGSNEQFF TGTGCCAGTAGTATGAGGGGGACTAGCGGGAGTAATGAGCAGTTCTTC
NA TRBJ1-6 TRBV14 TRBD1 CASSQEPGTGSYNSPLHF TGTGCCAGCAGCCAAGAGCCCGGGACAGGGTCGTATAATTCACCCCTCCACTTT
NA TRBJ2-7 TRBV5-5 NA CASSHRQGLSYEQYF TGTGCCAGCAGCCACAGACAGGGACTCTCCTACGAGCAGTACTTC